This is a list of T cell receptor beta chains from one sample in a study of long-term antiretroviral therapy in people with HIV. Generated by immunoSEQ multiplex PCR, the TCRdb table keeps only in-frame clones and is missing some. The data contain under 25,000 clones, roughly 77% of them singletons. This specimen consisted of unsorted PBMCs, obtained 0.5 years after starting antiretroviral therapy. Receptor source: a woman aged 40 to 50 with HIV. CDR3s leave out the opening cysteine and the closing phenylalanine or tryptophan. The D gene is left open where the match is weak.

TRBD1	TRBV6-6	ASTYSTGTEAF
-	TRBV6-1	ASSGPVVALH
TRBD1	TRBV7-3	ASSYSGTGNSPLH
-	TRBV5-4	ASSSKGSNTGELF
-	TRBV4-3	ASSQEVRGVNEQF
TRBD2	TRBV15	ATSKGLAEQETQY
-	TRBV6-1	ASSEYGLRNQPQH
TRBD1	TRBV7-2	ASSSRQGSFEPQH
TRBD1	TRBV4-2	ASSQTNQGGTNEKLF
-	TRBV30	AWSLPGGSSNQPQH
TRBD1	TRBV10-3	AISDSGQATNTEAF
-	TRBV9	ASSVTGANVLT
-	TRBV5-4	ASSQQGVNTEAF
TRBD2	TRBV7-9	ASSLDRGGLLTDTQY
-	TRBV29-1	SVGRGVAYEQY
-	TRBV6-4	ASSDGRNNYGYT
-	TRBV7-8	ASSLGLGVGELF
TRBD1	TRBV7-9	ASSLARGLNSPLH
-	TRBV18	ASSTTASSYNSPLH
-	TRBV5-1	ASSLATWQISYEQY
TRBD1	TRBV15	ATSRTGQINEKLF
TRBD2	TRBV6-5	ASSPLQRGGNEQF
TRBD1	TRBV29-1	SAQTGGNQPQH
-	TRBV9	ASSVEAQGYYEQY
-	TRBV18	ASSPVSGTEAF
-	TRBV2	ASTLFSYNEQF
-	TRBV7-9	ASSLGGGGDGYT
-	TRBV7-2	ASSLGGTADTQY
-	TRBV30	AWSVLQEGEQF
-	TRBV5-8	ASSLERGYPLGDEQF